These 25 T cell receptor beta chains came from one sample sequenced in a study of cytomegalovirus exposure and HLA in healthy donors. Vbeta (60) and Jbeta (13) primers were used in the PCR. TCRdb's copy holds only in-frame clones and misses some; the assay was immunoSEQ multiplex PCR. The sample holds about 180,000 clones, 84% seen once. The sample comprised PBMCs. The source is a girl aged 2 to 10 in good health and CMV-seropositive.

In this sample, this clone turned up a few times. The genes are TRBV30 and TRBJ2-1; D gene uncertain. This CDR3 comprises 14 residues. The germline CDR1 and CDR2 sequences are GTSNPN and SVGIG (reference sequence). V was clipped by 2 bases and J by 5 bases, with 13 bases between them. The CDR3 spells CAWSFGSANNEQFF. The CDR3 nucleotides read TGTGCCTGGAGTTTCGGGTCAGCGAACAATGAGCAGTTCTTC.

The rearrangement links TRBV27 to TRBJ2-2; 7 nucleotides agree with TRBD1. There are 15 residues in the CDR3. Germline lookup yields CDR1 MNHEY and CDR2 SMNVEV (reference sequence). The trim removed 5 bases at V and 10 bases at J, leaving 13 bases unmatched. CDR3 sequence (DNA): TGTGCCAGCAGTCGTACAGGCGGTAAGGGGGCGGAGCTGTTTTTT. This translates into CASSRTGGKGAELFF.

The V gene is TRBV2, the J gene TRBJ2-1, with TRBD2 identical over 10 bases. V lost 9 bases to trimming and J lost 0 bases; unmatched junction nucleotides: 5. CDR1 is SNHLY and CDR2 is FYNNEI in the germline V gene. The CDR3 has 15 amino acids. CDR3 region: CASNSGGRSYNEQFF. As DNA, the CDR3 is TGTGCCAGTAATAGCGGGGGGCGCTCCTACAATGAGCAGTTCTTC.

The chain is built from TRBV30 and TRBJ1-1; no firm D call. The CDR3 is 14 amino acids. The V gene lost 4 bases and the J gene lost 4 bases, with 16 bases spanning the gap. From germline, CDR1 is GTSNPN and CDR2 SVGIG (reference sequence). In DNA form, the CDR3 reads TGTGCCTGGACCCCGACCCTCGCGGGCACTGAAGCTTTCTTT. The encoded protein is CAWTPTLAGTEAFF.

V is TRBV13 and J is TRBJ1-3; 7 bases agree with TRBD1. Losses at the gene ends were 0 bases for V and 8 bases for J; bases not matched to a gene: 4. From germline, CDR1 is PRHDT and CDR2 FYEKMQ (reference sequence). CDR3 length equals 14 residues. The CDR3 sequence: CASSLGRQGYTIYF. CDR3 nucleotides: TGTGCCAGCAGCTTAGGCCGACAGGGATACACCATATATTTT.

The chain employs TRBV5-1 and TRBJ1-4; TRBD1 matches at 9 bases. CDR3 length: 13 residues. Germline V gives CDR1 SGHRS, CDR2 YFSETQ. Trimming cost V 7 bases and J 6 bases; bases outside gene matches: 4. The CDR3 spells CASGDREDEKLFF. The CDR3 DNA is TGCGCCAGCGGGGACAGGGAAGATGAAAAACTGTTTTTT.

The V gene is TRBV7-2, the J gene TRBJ1-1; no firm D call. Per the germline V gene, CDR1 is SGHTA and CDR2 is FQGNSA. The V end was cut by 5 bases, the J end by 0 bases, with 7 bases between. The CDR3 covers 13 residues. CDR3 residues: CASSLLVNTEAFF. The CDR3 DNA reads as TGTGCCAGCAGCCTATTAGTGAACACTGAAGCTTTCTTT.

The gene calls are TRBV7-8 and TRBJ1-2, with unresolved D. Trimming took off 5 bases at V and 4 bases at J, with 11 bases between the two ends. The V gene's germline CDR1 is SGHVS and CDR2 FQNEAQ. This CDR3 is 13 amino acids long. CDR3 region: CASSLGESYGYTF. As DNA, the CDR3 is TGTGCCAGCAGCCTAGGAGAATCCTATGGCTACACCTTC. Full variable domain (remainder filled in from reference TRBV7-8 and TRBJ1-2): GAGVSQSPRYKVAKRGQDVALRCDPISGHVSLFWYQQALGQGPEFLTYFQNEAQLDKSGLPSDRFFAERPEGSVSTLKIQRTQQEDSAVYLCASSLGESYGYTFGSGTRLTVV.

The chain combines TRBV28 with TRBJ1-2; 7 bases match TRBD1. The CDR3 is made up of 14 amino acids. V lost 5 bases to trimming and J lost 8 bases; unmatched junction nucleotides: 11. Germline V gene data show CDR1 as MDHEN and CDR2 as SYDVKM. Written as DNA, the CDR3 is TGTGCCAGCAGTGAGCTACAGGGGACTCGGGGCTACACCTTC. Translating gives CASSELQGTRGYTF.

The chain combines TRBV2 with TRBJ1-1, with D possibly being TRBD1 (6 bases). Germline V gene data show CDR1 as SNHLY and CDR2 as FYNNEI. CDR3 length: 12 amino acids. The V end lost 6 bases, the J end lost 4 bases, and 9 bases lay between the germline ends. The CDR3 nucleotides read TGTGCCAGCAGCACAGGGTCCACTGAAGCTTTCTTT. It yields the protein CASSTGSTEAFF.

This clone appeared a single time. The rearrangement joins TRBV4-1 to TRBJ2-7; TRBD1 matches at 7 bases. The CDR3 extends over 14 amino acids. V was pared by 1 base and J by 3 bases, with 3 bases of the junction left unmatched. Germline V CDR1 and CDR2: MGHRA, YSYEKL. CDR3 DNA sequence: TGCGCCAGCAGCCAAGGGGACAGATACTACGAGCAGTACTTC. It codes for CASSQGDRYYEQYF.

The J gene is TRBJ2-1, the V gene TRBV7-2; D perhaps matches TRBD2 (5 bases). Looked up from germline, CDR1 is SGHTA and CDR2 is FQGNSA. With 0 bases removed from V and 7 bases from J, the gap between germline ends came to 22 bases. The CDR3 runs to 18 residues. The CDR3 DNA reads as TGTGCCAGCAGCTTAGCCCCGCATACTAGTTTCGGTATGAATGAGCAGTTCTTC. Its protein product is CASSLAPHTSFGMNEQFF.

The chain recombines TRBV9 with TRBJ2-3; 8 bases match TRBD2. V shed 0 bases, J shed 0 bases, and the junction held 6 bases outside the gene matches. The CDR3 loop spans 17 amino acids. CDR1 and CDR2 (germline): SGDLS, YYNGEE. The CDR3 bases are TGTGCCAGCAGCGTAGCCGGCGGGAGGCCCAGCACAGATACGCAGTATTTT. It specifies CASSVAGGRPSTDTQYF.

The genes are TRBV27 and TRBJ2-7; D is unresolved. CDR1 is MNHEY and CDR2 is SMNVEV in the germline V gene (reference sequence). V was pared by 2 bases and J by 3 bases, with 11 bases between. The CDR3 loop spans 14 amino acids. In nucleotides, the CDR3 is TGTGCCAGCAGTTTACAGAACAGCAACTACGAGCAGTACTTC. Translating gives CASSLQNSNYEQYF.

The chain combines TRBV9 with TRBJ2-3; D might be TRBD2 (5 bases). V shed 0 bases and J shed 0 bases, with 14 bases lying between them. The CDR3 spans 17 residues. CDR1 is SGDLS, CDR2 YYNGEE, per germline. As DNA, the CDR3 is TGTGCCAGCAGCGTAGACGGTCGAGGGTCTAGCACAGATACGCAGTATTTT. Residues: CASSVDGRGSSTDTQYF. Drawing the rest from reference TRBV9 and TRBJ2-3, the complete variable domain is DSGVTQTPKHLITATGQRVTLRCSPRSGDLSVYWYQQSLDQGLQFLIQYYNGEERAKGNILERFSAQQFPDLHSELNLSSLELGDSALYFCASSVDGRGSSTDTQYFGPGTRLTVL.

CDR3: CASSEYQIQVPQHF. In DNA form, the CDR3 reads TGTGCCAGCAGTGAATATCAAATCCAGGTCCCCCAGCATTTT. This chain uses TRBV6-5 with TRBJ1-5; D is unclear. V was cut by 5 bases and J by 10 bases, with 18 bases left in between. Germline CDR1 MNHEY, CDR2 SVGAGI. The CDR3 is made up of 14 amino acids.

J is TRBJ2-1 and V is TRBV28, with a possible D match to TRBD1 (6 bases). Per the germline V gene, CDR1 is MDHEN and CDR2 is SYDVKM. Trimming removed 7 bases from V and 2 bases from J, with 12 bases in between. The CDR3 length is 14 residues. Here the CDR3 reads CASKQGMAYNEQFF. DNA for the CDR3: TGTGCCAGCAAACAGGGAATGGCCTACAATGAGCAGTTCTTC.

The CDR3 DNA sequence: TGCGCCAGCAGTGGTGGGGGAGGTAGCACAGATACGCAGTATTTT. It translates to CASSGGGGSTDTQYF. The V call is TRBV10-2, the J call TRBJ2-3, with D tentatively TRBD2 (6 bases). The V gene's germline CDR1 is WSHSY and CDR2 SAAADI. V was trimmed by 4 bases and J by 0 bases, leaving 11 bases between them. The CDR3 runs 15 residues.

Here the CDR3 DNA reads TGTGCCAGCAGCTTAGTGGGGGCAACGGCTTACAATGAGCAGTTCTTC. This sequence encodes CASSLVGATAYNEQFF. The chain employs TRBV11-2 and TRBJ2-1; TRBD1 is a possible D gene (6 bases). The CDR3 is 16 amino acids. Per the germline V gene, CDR1 is SGHAT and CDR2 is FQNNGV. V lost 1 base and J 4 bases, leaving 14 bases between the germline ends. Filled out from reference TRBV11-2 and TRBJ2-1, the complete variable domain reads EAGVAQSPRYKIIEKRQSVAFWCNPISGHATLYWYQQILGQGPKLLIQFQNNGVVDDSQLPKDRFSAERLKGVDSTLKIQPAKLEDSAVYLCASSLVGATAYNEQFFGPGTRLTVL.

This clone was observed a handful of times. V usage is TRBV5-1 and J usage is TRBJ1-1, with D uncertain. The CDR3 is 15 amino acids. V was cut by 0 bases and J by 0 bases, with 9 bases left in between. Germline CDR1 is SGHRS and CDR2 is YFSETQ. Written as DNA, the CDR3 is TGCGCCAGCAGCTTGGGACACATCATGAACACTGAAGCTTTCTTT. The encoded protein is CASSLGHIMNTEAFF. The full variable domain, completed using reference TRBV5-1 and TRBJ1-1, is KAGVTQTPRYLIKTRGQQVTLSCSPISGHRSVSWYQQTPGQGLQFLFEYFSETQRNKGNFPGRFSGRQFSNSRSEMNVSTLELGDSALYLCASSLGHIMNTEAFFGQGTRLTVV.

This chain joins TRBV5-1 and TRBJ1-6, with 7 bases identical to TRBD1. V gave up 5 bases and J gave up 5 bases; unmatched junction bases: 10. CDR1 and CDR2 (germline): SGHRS, YFSETQ. This CDR3 comprises 16 residues. This chain's CDR3 is CASSLLTGRNNSPLHF. CDR3 nucleotide sequence: TGCGCCAGCAGTCTGCTGACAGGGCGGAATAATTCACCCCTCCACTTT.

This clone showed up just a few times. The chain couples TRBV7-8 to TRBJ1-5, with D possibly TRBD1 on 5 matching bases. Germline V gene data show CDR1 as SGHVS and CDR2 as FQNEAQ. V dropped 0 bases and J dropped 0 bases, with 15 bases sitting between them. The CDR3 is made up of 18 amino acids. The CDR3 DNA is TGTGCCAGCAGCTTAGCTACATCGACAGCCGATAGCAATCAGCCCCAGCATTTT. Encoded protein: CASSLATSTADSNQPQHF.

The chain is built from TRBV7-2 and TRBJ2-1; 8 nucleotides line up with TRBD2. CDR1 is SGHTA and CDR2 is FQGNSA in the germline V gene. The CDR3 spans 15 residues. J lost 10 bases, V lost 5 bases, and 13 bases had no gene match. CDR3 nucleotides: TGTGCCAGCAGCCTGCAATCAATAGCGGGGAGGGAGCAGTTCTTC. Protein product: CASSLQSIAGREQFF.

The chain links TRBV28 to TRBJ1-2; D may be TRBD1 (6 bases). The germline V and J ends were trimmed by 6 bases and 7 bases, with 18 bases remaining between them. CDR1 and CDR2 from the germline V gene are MDHEN and SYDVKM. The CDR3 sequence is 14 residues long. CDR3 sequence: CASRPGTPGIGYTF. The CDR3 nucleotides read TGTGCCAGCAGGCCCGGGACACCCGGTATTGGCTACACCTTC.

V usage is TRBV9 and J usage is TRBJ2-5; the D gene is possibly TRBD1 (5 bases). Germline V gene lookup returns CDR1 SGDLS and CDR2 YYNGEE. The CDR3 is made up of 14 amino acids. Deletions cut 4 bases from V and 2 bases from J, with 12 bases between. The CDR3 DNA reads TGTGCCAGCAGCAAGGGGAAGATACAAGAGACCCAGTACTTC. This sequence encodes CASSKGKIQETQYF.